Following are 17 T cell receptor beta chains from one sample sequenced in a study of CD8+ T cells in alopecia areata (dated by TCRdb to the late 2010s). The label giving this sample's time point can be read as: baseline before oral tofacitinib. Preparation of the library involved the immunoSEQ multiplex PCR assay. RNA was extracted from all samples and reverse transcribed into cDNA, which served as template for TCR sequencing. In TCRdb, the immuneACCESS table is reduced to in-frame sequences with V and J assigned. These tables do not hold every clone; where another copy was compared, an unresolved V gene accounts for under half, and the others remain unexplained. Counted in this sample were 110,000 to 150,000 clones; 58% of them appeared once. The top ten clonotypes cover roughly 6.7% of the sample. Sequences were derived from CD4+ T cells sorted from blood, sampled at week 0. The receptors here all came from a human donor with alopecia areata.

V gene TRBV20-1 combines with J gene TRBJ2-3; perhaps TRBD2 as D (5 bases). CDR1 and CDR2 from the germline V gene are DFQATT and SNEGSKA (reference sequence). V lost 0 bases, J lost 10 bases, and 5 bases lay in between. This CDR3 comprises 10 residues. Here the CDR3 DNA reads TGCAGTGCTAGAGATAGCGCGCAGTATTTT. Protein: CSARDSAQYF.

CDR3 nucleotides: TGTGCCAGCAGTCCGGGACTAGCGGGGGCAAATGAGCAGTTCTTC. This gives the protein CASSPGLAGANEQFF. The chain links TRBV2 to TRBJ2-1, with 14 bases that match TRBD2. The V gene end was trimmed by 5 bases and the J gene end by 7 bases; junction bases not matched to a gene: 4. The germline V gene encodes CDR1 SNHLY and CDR2 FYNNEI. The CDR3 extends over 15 amino acids. The entire variable domain, with the rest obtained from reference TRBV2 and TRBJ2-1, is as follows: EPEVTQTPSHQVTQMGQEVILRCVPISNHLYFYWYRQILGQKVEFLVSFYNNEISEKSEIFDDQFSVERPDGSNFTLKIRSTKLEDSAMYFCASSPGLAGANEQFFGPGTRLTVL.

J is TRBJ1-2 and V is TRBV5-1, with 7 bases matching TRBD1. The CDR3 has 14 amino acids. Germline V gene sequence: CDR1 SGHRS, CDR2 YFSETQ. J was trimmed by 2 bases and V by 0 bases; bases with no gene match: 1. The CDR3: CASSLAGQNYGYTF. The CDR3 region has the DNA TGCGCCAGCAGCTTGGCGGGACAGAACTATGGCTACACCTTC.

In its sample, this clone was seen a few times. The chain couples TRBV7-2 to TRBJ1-1, with D possibly being TRBD1 (5 bases). Trimming pared 1 base from V and 0 bases from J, leaving 9 bases between. The CDR3 is 15 residues long. Germline V CDR1 and CDR2: SGHTA, FQGNSA. CDR3 region: CASSLVAGLNTEAFF. The CDR3 DNA is TGTGCCAGCAGCTTAGTGGCAGGGTTGAACACTGAAGCTTTCTTT. Filled out from reference TRBV7-2 and TRBJ1-1, the complete variable domain reads GAGVSQSPSNKVTEKGKDVELRCDPISGHTALYWYRQSLGQGLEFLIYFQGNSAPDKSGLPSDRFSAERTGGSVSTLTIQRTQQEDSAVYLCASSLVAGLNTEAFFGQGTRLTVV.

The chain employs TRBV29-1 and TRBJ1-1; D gene uncertain. Deletions cut 5 bases from V and 1 base from J, with 5 bases between. CDR1 and CDR2 (germline): SQVTM, ANQGSEA. The CDR3 loop spans 11 amino acids. CDR3 protein: CSVRSNTEAFF. For the CDR3, the DNA is TGCAGCGTTCGGTCGAACACTGAAGCTTTCTTT. The complete variable domain, with remaining parts taken from reference TRBV29-1 and TRBJ1-1, reads SAVISQKPSRDICQRGTSLTIQCQVDSQVTMMFWYRQQPGQSLTLIATANQGSEATYESGFVIDKFPISRPNLTFSTLTVSNMSPEDSSIYLCSVRSNTEAFFGQGTRLTVV.

The chain uses TRBV6-1 and TRBJ1-5, with 12 bases matching TRBD1. CDR1 and CDR2 (germline): MNHNS, SASEGT. The CDR3 has 19 amino acids. V lost 0 bases, J lost 4 bases, and 10 bases stayed unmatched. DNA of the CDR3: TGTGCCAGCAGTGAAGCGGGGGACAGGGGGCTCGTTGGGAATCAGCCCCAGCATTTT. It codes for CASSEAGDRGLVGNQPQHF.

The chain couples TRBV5-1 to TRBJ2-5; 7 bases fit TRBD2. This CDR3 has 15 residues. Losses at the gene ends were 1 base for V and 0 bases for J; bases not matched to a gene: 3. Germline assignment: CDR1 SGHRS and CDR2 YFSETQ. CDR3 residues: CASSLPSGDQETQYF. CDR3 DNA: TGCGCCAGCAGCTTGCCCAGCGGGGACCAAGAGACCCAGTACTTC.

CDR3: CASSPTGSGTNSPLHF. The CDR3 nucleotides are TGCGCCAGCAGCCCCACAGGTTCGGGGACAAATTCACCCCTCCACTTT. The rearrangement uses TRBV5-1 and TRBJ1-6, with TRBD1 as a possible D gene (6 bases). The CDR3 totals 16 residues. The germline CDR1 and CDR2 sequences are SGHRS and YFSETQ. The ends were cut back, 4 bases at V and 7 bases at J, with 18 bases in the middle.

This clone was detected once. The V gene is TRBV11-3, the J gene TRBJ2-2; the match to TRBD1 covers 9 bases. This CDR3 comprises 17 residues. The germline gives CDR1 SGHNT, CDR2 YENEEA. With 4 bases clipped from V and 3 bases from J, the junction kept 9 bases outside the gene matches. CDR3 region: CASSSPSGQGYTGELFF. The CDR3 nucleotides read TGTGCCAGCAGCTCCCCGTCGGGACAGGGATACACCGGGGAGCTGTTTTTT.

The chain joins TRBV7-2 to TRBJ1-2; 8 bases fit TRBD1. This CDR3 is 15 amino acids long. Germline loops: CDR1 SGHTA, CDR2 FQGNSA. J was trimmed by 0 bases and V by 4 bases; bases with no gene match: 4. The CDR3 region is CASSSDRGANYGYTF. CDR3 sequence (DNA): TGTGCCAGCAGCTCCGACAGGGGAGCTAACTATGGCTACACCTTC.

The rearrangement links TRBV6-5 to TRBJ2-1; possible D gene TRBD1, 5 bases. The germline V gene has CDR1 MNHEY and CDR2 SVGAGI. V lost 6 bases and J 9 bases, leaving 21 bases between the germline ends. The CDR3 loop spans 15 amino acids. CDR3 in DNA: TGTGCCAGCAGCCGACAGTCAGGGTGGGTGAGTGAGCAGTTCTTC. Residues: CASSRQSGWVSEQFF.

On this clone itself: Within the sample, other DNA sequences also encode this same CDR3. The chain employs TRBV29-1 and TRBJ1-2; D is perhaps TRBD1 (5 bases). This CDR3 has 12 residues. Germline-derived CDR1 and CDR2 are SQVTM and ANQGSEA. The V end lost 3 bases, the J end lost 5 bases, and 10 bases lay between the germline ends. This CDR3 is CSVEGGTYGYTF. In nucleotides, the CDR3 is TGCAGCGTTGAGGGGGGAACATATGGCTACACCTTC.

This clone was seen a few times. The chain recombines TRBV5-1 with TRBJ2-7; 8 nucleotides line up with TRBD2. Trimming at V came to 6 bases and at J to 3 bases, leaving 5 bases not matched to a gene. CDR1 SGHRS and CDR2 YFSETQ come from the germline V gene. The length of the CDR3 is 13 residues. CDR3 nucleotides: TGCGCCAGCAAGGAAGCGGGAGTCTACGAGCAGTACTTC. It codes for CASKEAGVYEQYF.

This clone was seen a few times. The chain carries TRBV5-1 and TRBJ2-7, with a weak D call TRBD2 (6 bases). The V gene lost 1 base and the J gene lost 5 bases, with 10 bases spanning the gap. Germline lookup yields CDR1 SGHRS and CDR2 YFSETQ. The CDR3 consists of 13 residues. In DNA, the CDR3 is TGCGCCAGCAGCTTGAGGCGCGGGGACGAGCAGTACTTC. As protein: CASSLRRGDEQYF.

The chain uses TRBV30 and TRBJ1-5, with D possibly being TRBD1 (6 bases). Germline V gene sequence: CDR1 GTSNPN, CDR2 SVGIG (reference sequence). The CDR3 is made up of 13 amino acids. V dropped 5 bases and J dropped 5 bases, with 13 bases sitting between them. The DNA for the CDR3 is TGTGCCTGGGATACAGGGCGCGATCAGCCCCAGCATTTT. This sequence encodes CAWDTGRDQPQHF.

The rearrangement joins TRBV2 to TRBJ1-2; 9 nucleotides agree with TRBD1. CDR3 length equals 14 residues. Germline-derived CDR1 and CDR2 are SNHLY and FYNNEI. The J segment lost 6 bases and the V segment lost 6 bases, leaving 8 bases of the junction unmatched. CDR3 coding DNA: TGTGCCAGCAGCAGGCAGGGACAGGGTCATGGCTACACCTTC. Translated, it gives CASSRQGQGHGYTF.

This clone appeared many times. The chain uses TRBV10-2 and TRBJ2-7; perhaps TRBD1 as D (6 bases). Germline V gene data show CDR1 as WSHSY and CDR2 as SAAADI. This CDR3 spans 15 amino acids. V gave up 8 bases and J gave up 6 bases, with 23 bases separating them. DNA for the CDR3: TGCGCCAGCCAAGATCCGGGACACTCCTTTCGCGAGCAGTACTTC. This translates into CASQDPGHSFREQYF.